The 31 T cell receptor beta chains below were found in one sample sequenced in a study of blood T cell repertoires in COVID-19 (dated by TCRdb to the early 2020s). Libraries were made using the immunoSEQ multiplex PCR assay. TCRdb's version of the immuneACCESS table is confined to in-frame rearrangements and falls short of the full clone set. An unresolved V gene accounts for under half of the shortfall where checked; the remainder is of unknown origin. Across this sample there are roughly 250,000 clones, with 70% to 90% seen only once. The top ten clonotypes cover 1.5% to 2% of the sample. The sequenced sample consisted of PBMCs or T cells enriched from blood (not recorded which). These receptors originate from a woman in her forties or fifties who had recovered from COVID-19.

J is TRBJ2-7 and V is TRBV28, with 11 bases identical to TRBD2. V shed 4 bases and J 0 bases; nucleotides not matched to a gene: 5. This CDR3 region has 16 residues. From germline, CDR1 is MDHEN and CDR2 SYDVKM. CDR3: CASSSPTSGSSYEQYF. CDR3 DNA sequence: TGTGCCAGCAGTTCTCCTACTAGCGGGAGCTCCTACGAGCAGTACTTC.

This chain connects TRBV10-2 to TRBJ2-7; 7 bases match TRBD1. This CDR3 has 11 residues. V was clipped by 8 bases and J by 7 bases; unmatched bases: 5. Germline CDR1 reads WSHSY; CDR2 reads SAAADI. In nucleotides, the CDR3 is TGCGCCAGCGCTGACAGGGATGAGCAGTACTTC. Translating it yields CASADRDEQYF.

The chain uses TRBV11-3 and TRBJ2-2; weak D call: TRBD2 (7 bases). The CDR3 consists of 14 residues. Trimming removed 6 bases at V and 5 bases at J, with 13 bases between. CDR1 is SGHNT and CDR2 is YENEEA in the germline V gene. Here the CDR3 DNA reads TGTGCCAGCAGACAAGGGGGAGGGACCGGGGAGCTGTTTTTT. It codes for CASRQGGGTGELFF. The whole variable domain, filled in from reference TRBV11-3 and TRBJ2-2, reads EAGVVQSPRYKIIEKKQPVAFWCNPISGHNTLYWYLQNLGQGPELLIRYENEEAVDDSQLPKDRFSAERLKGVDSTLKIQPAELGDSAVYLCASRQGGGTGELFFGEGSRLTVL.

The J gene is TRBJ2-1, the V gene TRBV28; D may be TRBD2 (7 bases). The CDR3 contains 12 residues. Per the germline V gene, CDR1 is MDHEN and CDR2 is SYDVKM. Trimming cost V 5 bases and J 14 bases, with 16 bases left between them. This CDR3 reads CASSPPGRGKFF. The CDR3, as DNA: TGTGCCAGCAGTCCCCCTGGGAGGGGGAAGTTCTTC.

V and J are TRBV5-1 and TRBJ2-6, with D possibly TRBD1 on 5 matching bases. The CDR3 runs 16 residues. The germline gives CDR1 SGHRS, CDR2 YFSETQ. The ends were cut back, 6 bases at V and 4 bases at J, with 17 bases in the middle. CDR3 DNA sequence: TGCGCCAGCAAACCTGGGGCCTCCTCCGGGGCCAACGTCCTGACTTTC. Residues: CASKPGASSGANVLTF.

This clone has more than one count but fewer than ten. The J gene is TRBJ2-2, the V gene TRBV19; tentative D call: TRBD2 (6 bases). Between the trimmed V and J ends, which lost 1 base and 10 bases, there was a span of 19 bases. Germline CDR1 reads LNHDA; CDR2 reads SQIVND (reference sequence). This CDR3 is built from 16 residues. The CDR3 loop reads CASSIAGLSLGEELFF. DNA for the CDR3: TGTGCCAGTAGTATAGCGGGACTTAGCTTGGGTGAGGAGCTGTTTTTT.

This chain uses TRBV7-9 with TRBJ2-7, with 9 bases fitting TRBD2. V shed 1 base, J shed 1 base, and the junction held 2 bases outside the gene matches. CDR3 length equals 15 residues. Germline CDR1 and CDR2: SEHNR and FQNEAQ (reference sequence). The DNA for the CDR3 is TGTGCCAGCAGCTTAGTTCTAGCGGGGTCCTACGAGCAGTACTTC. Its protein product is CASSLVLAGSYEQYF.

The chain couples TRBV27 to TRBJ2-7; D is possibly TRBD1 (5 bases). V lost 4 bases to trimming and J lost 2 bases, with 12 bases between them. This CDR3 is 14 amino acids long. Germline loops: CDR1 MNHEY, CDR2 SMNVEV (reference sequence). CDR3 residues: CASSSADRTYEQYF. CDR3 DNA: TGTGCCAGCAGTTCCGCCGACAGAACCTACGAGCAGTACTTC.

This chain connects TRBV2 to TRBJ2-2; D is perhaps TRBD1 (5 bases). Trimming stripped 10 bases from V and 8 bases from J, with 14 bases between. Germline V gene lookup returns CDR1 SNHLY and CDR2 FYNNEI. The CDR3 loop spans 12 amino acids. CDR3 nucleotides: TGTGCCACCAACCAGGGTCGGGGGGAGCTGTTTTTT. Protein product: CATNQGRGELFF.

The gene calls are TRBV12-5 and TRBJ2-4; 7 nucleotides agree with TRBD1. In germline, CDR1 is LGHNT, CDR2 FRNRAP. The CDR3 runs 13 residues. The junction had 5 bases not matched to a gene; V was cut back by 4 bases and J by 8 bases. The CDR3 spells CASGWGQMDIQYF. The CDR3 bases are TGTGCTAGTGGTTGGGGACAGATGGACATTCAGTACTTC.

CDR3 nucleotides: TGTGCCAGCAGCCCCCGGGGGAGAGGTGGCTACACCTTC. The encoded protein is CASSPRGRGGYTF. The chain recombines TRBV27 with TRBJ1-2, with D maybe TRBD1 (5 bases). This CDR3 is 13 amino acids long. The V and J ends lost 6 bases and 7 bases respectively, with 15 bases between them. In germline, CDR1 is MNHEY, CDR2 SMNVEV (reference sequence).

The chain recombines TRBV30 with TRBJ2-3; a weak D match, TRBD2 (6 bases). Trimming left V 4 bases short and J 14 bases short, with 19 bases between. This CDR3 has 12 residues. Germline assignment: CDR1 GTSNPN and CDR2 SVGIG (reference sequence). CDR3 DNA: TGTGCCTGGACCGCAGGGACTGCCGTTCCGTATTTT. It encodes CAWTAGTAVPYF. The full variable domain, its missing parts supplied by reference TRBV30 and TRBJ2-3, is SQTIHQWPATLVQPVGSPLSLECTVEGTSNPNLYWYRQAAGRGLQLLFYSVGIGQISSEVPQNLSASRPQDRQFILSSKKLLLSDSGFYLCAWTAGTAVPYFGPGTRLTVL.

The gene calls are TRBV5-4 and TRBJ2-7; TRBD1 matches at 7 bases. The ends lost 4 bases at V and 2 bases at J; junction bases unmatched: 9. The CDR3 has 15 residues. Germline CDR1 reads SGHNT; CDR2 reads YYREEE (reference sequence). The CDR3 DNA reads TGTGCCAGCAGCGTGCAACCGGGACAGCCCTACGAGCAGTACTTC. Translation: CASSVQPGQPYEQYF.

This clone was seen a handful of times. The rearrangement joins TRBV6-4 to TRBJ1-2; 10 bases are shared with TRBD1. The junction had 0 bases not matched to a gene; V was cut back by 6 bases and J by 5 bases. Germline-derived CDR1 and CDR2 are MRHNA and SNTAGT. The CDR3 length is 12 residues. The CDR3 loop is CASRGQGYGYTF. The CDR3 DNA reads as TGTGCCAGCAGGGGACAGGGGTATGGCTACACCTTC.

This clone showed up just once. This chain joins TRBV10-3 and TRBJ1-2; 9 positions agree with TRBD1. Unmatched junction bases numbered 11, after V lost 5 bases and J lost 7 bases. The CDR3 totals 15 residues. Germline V gene sequence: CDR1 ENHRY, CDR2 SYGVKD. The DNA for the CDR3 is TGTGCCATCAGTACCGGGACAGGGACAGTAGGTGGCTACACCTTC. This codes for CAISTGTGTVGGYTF.

This clone is a singleton in its sample. The V gene is TRBV9, the J gene TRBJ2-2; a weak D match, TRBD2 (6 bases). Germline CDR1 SGDLS, CDR2 YYNGEE. The CDR3 loop spans 14 amino acids. Trimming removed 4 bases at V and 5 bases at J, with 12 bases between. The CDR3 reads CASSNGRLTGELFF. Here the CDR3 DNA reads TGTGCCAGCAGCAACGGGAGATTGACCGGGGAGCTGTTTTTT.

Notes on this clone: A junction boundary mismatches the germline segment, possibly from a read error. As DNA, the CDR3 is TGTGCCACCAGTGATTTGCGGACACTTATCCGCCGAGCCGGATTC. It specifies CATSDLRTLIRRAGF. The gene calls are TRBV24-1 and TRBJ2-7, with a possible D match to TRBD1 (5 bases). Germline CDR1 and CDR2: KGHDR and SFDVKD. CDR3 length equals 15 residues.

This chain uses TRBV7-6 with TRBJ2-5, with D perhaps TRBD2 (5 bases). This CDR3 contains 13 residues. V lost 5 bases and J lost 7, with 14 bases in between. The V gene's germline CDR1 is SGHVS and CDR2 FNYEAQ. DNA for the CDR3: TGTGCCAGCAGCCTCCTGGATGCGGGGACCCAGTACTTC. This gives the protein CASSLLDAGTQYF.

The rearrangement uses TRBV24-1 and TRBJ1-1; 10 nucleotides align to TRBD1. V lost 4 bases, J lost 4 bases, and 11 bases stayed unmatched. CDR3 length: 17 residues. The germline V gene has CDR1 KGHDR and CDR2 SFDVKD. The CDR3 reads CATSDGGTGEGGTEAFF. CDR3 sequence (DNA): TGTGCCACCAGTGACGGCGGGACAGGGGAAGGGGGCACTGAAGCTTTCTTT.

This rearrangement joins TRBV6-5 to TRBJ2-3; 10 bases agree with TRBD1. CDR1 and CDR2 from the germline V gene are MNHEY and SVGAGI. This CDR3 has 16 amino acids. V shed 6 bases and J 3 bases; nucleotides not matched to a gene: 9. CDR3 in DNA: TGTGCCAGCAGCTACAACCCGGGACAGGGGACAGATACGCAGTATTTT. It is translated as CASSYNPGQGTDTQYF.

The genes are TRBV27 and TRBJ1-1; tentatively, D is TRBD1 (6 bases). This CDR3 has 17 amino acids. V was trimmed by 6 bases and J by 4 bases, leaving 24 bases between them. Looked up from germline, CDR1 is MNHEY and CDR2 is SMNVEV (reference sequence). CDR3 protein: CASSPPIPTGGGTEAFF. DNA for the CDR3: TGTGCCAGCAGCCCCCCTATCCCGACAGGCGGAGGCACTGAAGCTTTCTTT.

V usage is TRBV7-2 and J usage is TRBJ2-7; D not resolved. Germline assignment: CDR1 SGHTA and CDR2 FQGNSA. V shed 5 bases and J shed 0 bases, with 17 bases lying between them. The CDR3 contains 16 residues. CDR3 protein: CASSRYGHPNSYEQYF. The CDR3 bases are TGTGCCAGCAGCCGGTATGGGCACCCGAACTCCTACGAGCAGTACTTC.

This chain joins TRBV19 and TRBJ2-7; 10 bases align to TRBD2. The trim removed 6 bases at V and 4 bases at J, leaving 9 bases unmatched. CDR1 is LNHDA, CDR2 SQIVND, per germline (reference sequence). CDR3 size: 15 residues. This chain's CDR3 is CASRDSGTSVYEQYF. The CDR3 DNA follows: TGTGCCAGTAGAGATTCCGGGACTAGCGTATACGAGCAGTACTTC.

The chain joins TRBV5-1 to TRBJ2-1, with 10 positions matching TRBD2. The trim removed 4 bases at V and 0 bases at J, leaving 1 base unmatched. CDR1 and CDR2 from the germline V gene are SGHRS and YFSETQ. This CDR3 comprises 15 residues. The CDR3 reads CASSRTSGSYNEQFF. CDR3 bases: TGCGCCAGCAGCCGGACTAGCGGCTCCTACAATGAGCAGTTCTTC.

This clone was seen just once. V gene TRBV6-5 combines with J gene TRBJ2-7; TRBD2 matches at 12 bases. This CDR3 has 16 residues. Germline-derived CDR1 and CDR2 are MNHEY and SVGAGI. With 0 bases clipped from V and 4 bases from J, the junction kept 4 bases outside the gene matches. The CDR3 DNA follows: TGTGCCAGCAGTTACTCGACTAGCGGGAGTAGGTACGAGCAGTACTTC. As protein: CASSYSTSGSRYEQYF.

This chain connects TRBV18 to TRBJ1-2, with 7 nucleotides matching TRBD1. CDR3 length: 14 residues. Germline CDR1 is KGHSH and CDR2 is LQKENI. J lost 6 bases, V lost 3 bases, and 7 bases had no gene match. The CDR3 sequence is CASSPGTGTDGYTF. CDR3 DNA sequence: TGTGCCAGCTCACCTGGAACCGGGACAGATGGCTACACCTTC. Based on the CDR3 plus reference TRBV18 and TRBJ1-2, the full variable domain is NAGVMQNPRHLVRRRGQEARLRCSPMKGHSHVYWYRQLPEEGLKFMVYLQKENIIDESGMPKERFSAEFPKEGPSILRIQQVVRGDSAAYFCASSPGTGTDGYTFGSGTRLTVV.

The chain is built from TRBV7-6 and TRBJ2-2; TRBD1 is a possible D gene (6 bases). This CDR3 region has 14 residues. The V gene's germline CDR1 is SGHVS and CDR2 FNYEAQ. The V end was cut by 2 bases, the J end by 6 bases, with 10 bases between. The CDR3 region is CASSLTGSAGELFF. CDR3 coding DNA: TGTGCCAGCAGCTTAACAGGGTCGGCCGGGGAGCTGTTTTTT.

CDR3 in amino acids: CASSILTSGRASEYNEQFF. In DNA form, the CDR3 reads TGTGCCAGCAGCATATTGACTAGCGGGAGGGCCAGTGAGTACAATGAGCAGTTCTTC. The rearrangement links TRBV21-1 to TRBJ2-1; the table's TRBD2 call for D was not verified on the DNA. TRBV21-1 is a pseudogene segment. The CDR3 totals 19 residues.

The rearrangement links TRBV18 to TRBJ2-7, with D tentatively TRBD2 (6 bases). This CDR3 region has 14 residues. Trimming took off 3 bases at V and 7 bases at J, with 16 bases between the two ends. Germline V lookup: CDR1 KGHSH, CDR2 LQKENI. The CDR3, as DNA: TGTGCCAGCTCACCTGACATCGGAGGGGAAGAGCAGTACTTC. It translates to CASSPDIGGEEQYF.

The chain carries TRBV5-1 and TRBJ2-2; tentative D call: TRBD2 (6 bases). This CDR3 spans 16 amino acids. Per germline, CDR1 SGHRS and CDR2 YFSETQ. The V end lost 1 base, the J end lost 3 bases, and 13 bases lay between the germline ends. The CDR3 DNA is TGCGCCAGCAGCTTGTATTCCGGGAGCCACACCGGGGAGCTGTTTTTT. Translated: CASSLYSGSHTGELFF.

The chain links TRBV28 to TRBJ2-1, with 10 bases aligning to TRBD2. This CDR3 is 17 amino acids long. Germline V CDR1 and CDR2: MDHEN, SYDVKM. Germline trimming cut 6 bases from V and 2 bases from J; bases unmatched to any gene: 10. The CDR3 region is CASSPLTLAGAYNEQFF. The CDR3, as DNA: TGTGCCAGCAGCCCCCTGACTCTAGCGGGAGCCTACAATGAGCAGTTCTTC. The full variable domain, with the rest looked up from reference TRBV28 and TRBJ2-1, is DVKVTQSSRYLVKRTGEKVFLECVQDMDHENMFWYRQDPGLGLRLIYFSYDVKMKEKGDIPEGYSVSREKKERFSLILESASTNQTSMYLCASSPLTLAGAYNEQFFGPGTRLTVL.